This T cell receptor beta chain is from a study of control samples from healthy donors and cancer patients. The method was immunoSEQ multiplex PCR; TCRdb's version includes in-frame clones alone and lacks a portion of them. In all, the sample yields about 200,000 clones. Per the germline V gene, CDR1 is SGDLS and CDR2 is YYNGEE. The CDR3 runs 15 residues. J gave up 6 bases and V 4 bases, and 9 bases lay outside the gene matches. This receptor was taken from a woman in her 30s in good health. The sequenced sample was blood. The V call is TRBV9, the J call TRBJ2-1; the match to TRBD1 covers 8 bases. CDR3 residues: CASSSRTGLGNEQFF. The CDR3 nucleotides read TGTGCCAGCAGCTCCCGGACAGGGTTGGGCAATGAGCAGTTCTTC.